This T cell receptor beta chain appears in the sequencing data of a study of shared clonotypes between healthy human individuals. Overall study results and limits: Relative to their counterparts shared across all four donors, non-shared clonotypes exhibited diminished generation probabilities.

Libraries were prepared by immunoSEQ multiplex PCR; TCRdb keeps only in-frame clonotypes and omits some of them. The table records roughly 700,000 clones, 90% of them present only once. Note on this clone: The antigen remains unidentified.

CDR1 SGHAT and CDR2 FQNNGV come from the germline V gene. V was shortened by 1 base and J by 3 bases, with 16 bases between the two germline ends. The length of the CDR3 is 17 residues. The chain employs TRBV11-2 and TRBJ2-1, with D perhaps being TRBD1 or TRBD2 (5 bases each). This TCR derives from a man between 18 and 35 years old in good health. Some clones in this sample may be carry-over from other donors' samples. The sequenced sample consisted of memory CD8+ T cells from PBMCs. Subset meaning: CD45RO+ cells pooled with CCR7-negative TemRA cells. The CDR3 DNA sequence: TGTGCCAGCAGCTTAGTTGTTTGGGGGAATAGCTACAATGAGCAGTTCTTC. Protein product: CASSLVVWGNSYNEQFF.